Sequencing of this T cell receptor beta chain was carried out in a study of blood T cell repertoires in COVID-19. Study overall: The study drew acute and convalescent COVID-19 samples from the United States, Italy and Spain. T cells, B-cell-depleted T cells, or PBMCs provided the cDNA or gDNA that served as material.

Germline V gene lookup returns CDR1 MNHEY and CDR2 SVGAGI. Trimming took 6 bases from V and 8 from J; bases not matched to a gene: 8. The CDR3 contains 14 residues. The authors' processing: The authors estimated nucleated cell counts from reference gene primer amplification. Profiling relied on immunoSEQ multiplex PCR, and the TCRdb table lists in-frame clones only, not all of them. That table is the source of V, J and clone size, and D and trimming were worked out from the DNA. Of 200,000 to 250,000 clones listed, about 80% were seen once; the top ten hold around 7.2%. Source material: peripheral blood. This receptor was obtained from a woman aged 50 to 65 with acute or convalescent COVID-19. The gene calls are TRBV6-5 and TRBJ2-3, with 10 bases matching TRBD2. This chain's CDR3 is CASRLAGYTGTQYF. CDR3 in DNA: TGTGCCAGCAGACTAGCGGGGTACACGGGTACGCAGTATTTT.